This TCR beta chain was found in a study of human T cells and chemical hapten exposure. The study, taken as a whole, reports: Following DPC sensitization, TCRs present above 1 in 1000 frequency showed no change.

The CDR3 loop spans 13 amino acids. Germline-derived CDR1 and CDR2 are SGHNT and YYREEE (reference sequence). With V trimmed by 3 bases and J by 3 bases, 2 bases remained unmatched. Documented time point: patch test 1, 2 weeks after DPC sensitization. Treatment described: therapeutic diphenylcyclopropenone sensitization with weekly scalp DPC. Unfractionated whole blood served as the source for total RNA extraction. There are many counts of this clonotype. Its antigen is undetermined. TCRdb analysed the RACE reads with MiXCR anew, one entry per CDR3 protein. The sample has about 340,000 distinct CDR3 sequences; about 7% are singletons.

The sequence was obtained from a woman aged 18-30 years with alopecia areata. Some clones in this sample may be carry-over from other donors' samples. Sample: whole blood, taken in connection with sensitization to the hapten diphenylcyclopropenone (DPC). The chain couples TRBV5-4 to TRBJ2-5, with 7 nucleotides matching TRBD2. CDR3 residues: CASSSLAEETQYF. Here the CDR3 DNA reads TGTGCCAGCAGCTCTCTAGCGGAAGAGACCCAGTACTTC.